One sample yielded the 9 T cell receptor beta chains listed below, sequenced in a study of neoadjuvant anti-PD-1 for oral cavity cancer. Using immunoSEQ multiplex PCR, the repertoire was profiled, and TCRdb retains in-frame clones only, with some absent. Of 73,000 or so clones in the sample, 80% to 90% were seen once. This sample's time point: after neoadjuvant nivolumab, at surgical resection. The specimen comprised PBMCs, sampled after nivolumab (anti-PD-1) treatment. These TCRs come from a person aged 35-79 years with oral cavity squamous cell carcinoma.

This rearrangement joins TRBV29-1 to TRBJ2-3; 8 nucleotides match TRBD1. Germline CDR1 SQVTM, CDR2 ANQGSEA. This CDR3 contains 15 residues. After removal of 5 bases from V and 2 bases from J, the junction contained 9 bases not matched to a gene. In nucleotides, the CDR3 is TGCAGCGTTACACCCGGGACAGGTATCACAGATACGCAGTATTTT. Translation gives CSVTPGTGITDTQYF.

The chain carries TRBV6-5 and TRBJ2-7, with TRBD1 as a possible D gene (6 bases). CDR3 length: 15 residues. V lost 6 bases, J lost 6 bases, and 21 bases lay in between. CDR1 and CDR2 (germline): MNHEY, SVGAGI. The CDR3 coding sequence is TGTGCCAGCAGGGACCTACCGACAGGTCTTGGCGAGCAGTACTTC. Its translation: CASRDLPTGLGEQYF.

The V and J genes are TRBV10-3 and TRBJ2-2; D might be TRBD1 (5 bases). The CDR3 is 14 residues long. From germline, CDR1 is ENHRY and CDR2 SYGVKD. V was cut by 2 bases and J by 5 bases, with 9 bases left in between. The CDR3 loop reads CAISEGARTGELFF. The CDR3, as DNA: TGTGCCATCAGTGAGGGGGCGCGGACCGGGGAGCTGTTTTTT.

The chain has TRBV6-6 and TRBJ2-7; TRBD2 agrees at 8 bases. The germline V gene has CDR1 MNHNY and CDR2 SVGAGI (reference sequence). The CDR3 has 15 amino acids. After removal of 0 bases from V and 7 bases from J, the junction contained 8 bases not matched to a gene. CDR3 sequence reads: CASSYSGTSSVEQYF. DNA for the CDR3: TGTGCCAGCAGTTACTCTGGGACTAGTTCGGTTGAGCAGTACTTC.

This clone came up once. The chain recombines TRBV9 with TRBJ2-1, with 9 positions matching TRBD2. The germline V gene has CDR1 SGDLS and CDR2 YYNGEE. The CDR3 runs 19 residues. The V segment lost 4 bases and the J segment 4 bases; nucleotides outside the gene matches: 18. CDR3 amino acids: CASSHPLGKLAGLYNEQFF. The CDR3 DNA follows: TGTGCCAGCAGCCACCCTCTGGGAAAACTAGCGGGCTTATACAATGAGCAGTTCTTC.

The CDR3 region is CASSLVNDNEQFF. The CDR3 coding sequence is TGCGCCAGCAGCTTAGTAAACGACAATGAGCAGTTCTTC. The gene calls are TRBV5-1 and TRBJ2-1; D is uncertain. The CDR3 extends over 13 amino acids. Germline V gene lookup returns CDR1 SGHRS and CDR2 YFSETQ. With 2 bases removed from V and 5 bases from J, the gap between germline ends came to 8 bases.

This rearrangement joins TRBV2 to TRBJ2-7; TRBD2 agrees at 10 bases. The CDR3 extends over 20 amino acids. Germline CDR1 reads SNHLY; CDR2 reads FYNNEI. V shed 0 bases, J shed 3 bases, and the junction held 17 bases outside the gene matches. In nucleotides, the CDR3 is TGTGCCAGCAGTGAAGCGCTTCGGGGGTCAGCGGGAGGGTCCCGCTACGAGCAGTACTTC. Its protein product is CASSEALRGSAGGSRYEQYF.

This clone appeared a single time. V usage is TRBV25-1 and J usage is TRBJ1-1; D is unresolved. Germline V lookup: CDR1 MGHDK, CDR2 SYGVNS. Between the trimmed V and J ends, which lost 4 bases and 0 bases, there was a span of 6 bases. CDR3 length: 13 amino acids. The CDR3 DNA sequence: TGTGCCAGCAGTGCCAACATGAACACTGAAGCTTTCTTT. Its protein product is CASSANMNTEAFF.

The chain links TRBV5-1 to TRBJ2-1; D gene ambiguous. The CDR3 extends over 16 amino acids. Per germline, CDR1 SGHRS and CDR2 YFSETQ. Trimming took 3 bases from V and 2 from J, leaving 15 bases between them. CDR3 in amino acids: CASSSTLRGAYNEQFF. DNA for the CDR3: TGCGCCAGCAGCTCAACCTTACGAGGCGCCTACAATGAGCAGTTCTTC.